The sequence of this T cell receptor beta chain was determined in a study of shared clonotypes between healthy human individuals. Study-wide context: Three plates each covered CD4 naive and memory; CD8 naive two, CD8 memory one. General observations from the study: Naive CD4 clonotype sharing across a few donors was approximately 5.2%. Estimated clonotype richness was generally higher in naive than memory subsets.

Turning to this clone: What it recognizes is unknown.

CD8 cells classed as naive were CD45RO-negative and positively selected for CCR7, excluding terminally differentiated effector memory CD45RA+ cells. Only Caucasian adults living in Nashville, Tennessee made up the donor group. Trimming took off 6 bases at V and 4 bases at J, with 10 bases between the two ends. Germline CDR1 is MNHEY and CDR2 is SMNVEV (reference sequence). This CDR3 contains 13 residues. Profiled with immunoSEQ multiplex PCR; TCRdb holds only in-frame clones, not every one. The sample yields around 2.1 million clones, approximately 94% seen once. The chain employs TRBV27 and TRBJ1-3; D gene unclear. The sequenced material came from naive CD8+ T cells from PBMCs. The clonotype originates from a man aged 18 to 35 in good health. Some clones in this sample may be carry-over from other donors' samples. In DNA, the CDR3 is TGTGCCAGCAGCCAGGTTCCCGGAAACACCATATATTTT. Translated: CASSQVPGNTIYF.